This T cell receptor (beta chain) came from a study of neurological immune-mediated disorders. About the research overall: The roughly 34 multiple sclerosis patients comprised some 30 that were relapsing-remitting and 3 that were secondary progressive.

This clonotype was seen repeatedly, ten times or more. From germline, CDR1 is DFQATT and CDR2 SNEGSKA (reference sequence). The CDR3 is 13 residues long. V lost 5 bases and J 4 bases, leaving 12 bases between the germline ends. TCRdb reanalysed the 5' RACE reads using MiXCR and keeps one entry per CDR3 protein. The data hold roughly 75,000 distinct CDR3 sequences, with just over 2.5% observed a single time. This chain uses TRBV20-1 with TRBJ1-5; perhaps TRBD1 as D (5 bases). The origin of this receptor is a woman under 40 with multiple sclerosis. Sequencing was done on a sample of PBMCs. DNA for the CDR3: TGCAGTGCTGGGTCCGGGGGAAATCAGCCCCAGCATTTT. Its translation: CSAGSGGNQPQHF.